A selection of T cell receptor beta chains follows, all from one sample in a study of blood T cell repertoires in COVID-19. Method: immunoSEQ multiplex PCR; TCRdb's copy keeps in-frame clones and lacks some. There are roughly 150,000 clones in the sample; 75% to 90% occur only once, and roughly 3.4% lies in the top ten. Source material: PBMCs or T cells enriched from blood (not recorded which). Receptors originate from a woman between 55 and 75 years old who had recovered from COVID-19. Each CDR3 is given with its conserved first and last residue. Fields, in order: V gene, clone size, J gene, CDR3 protein. The listing skips clone size in some rows; elsewhere it reads once, few, many or a size class.

v_call: TRBV5-1; clone_size: -; j_call: TRBJ1-6; cdr3_aa: CASSLERGNSPLHF
v_call: TRBV6-5; clone_size: -; j_call: TRBJ2-1; cdr3_aa: CASRKRSGVSNEQFF
v_call: TRBV6-4; clone_size: -; j_call: TRBJ1-1; cdr3_aa: CASSEVANTEAFF
v_call: TRBV4-2; clone_size: -; j_call: TRBJ1-2; cdr3_aa: CASSQGTGGDNYGYTF
v_call: TRBV3-1/TRBV3-2; clone_size: -; j_call: TRBJ2-2; cdr3_aa: CASSPSLTGAHTGELFF
v_call: TRBV24-1; clone_size: -; j_call: TRBJ2-3; cdr3_aa: CATSDLEGAMDTQYF
v_call: TRBV27; clone_size: -; j_call: TRBJ2-3; cdr3_aa: CASSFSSTNTLTDTQYF
v_call: TRBV3-1/TRBV3-2; clone_size: -; j_call: TRBJ2-1; cdr3_aa: CASSAAGGNEQFF
v_call: TRBV7-6; clone_size: few; j_call: TRBJ2-1; cdr3_aa: CASSLVAGGSYNEQFF
v_call: TRBV3-1/TRBV3-2; clone_size: -; j_call: TRBJ2-3; cdr3_aa: CASSQTPSGGMRTDTQYF
v_call: TRBV12-3/TRBV12-4; clone_size: -; j_call: TRBJ1-2; cdr3_aa: CASSLVSGPYTF
v_call: TRBV3-1/TRBV3-2; clone_size: many; j_call: TRBJ1-2; cdr3_aa: CASRQGGYGYTF
v_call: TRBV19; clone_size: -; j_call: TRBJ2-3; cdr3_aa: CATSGRTGTDTQYF
v_call: TRBV3-1/TRBV3-2; clone_size: -; j_call: TRBJ1-2; cdr3_aa: CASSQVTAYGYTF
v_call: TRBV5-1; clone_size: -; j_call: TRBJ2-1; cdr3_aa: CASSLGQGYNEQFF
v_call: TRBV11-2; clone_size: -; j_call: TRBJ2-7; cdr3_aa: CASSLSQNYEQYF
v_call: TRBV6-5; clone_size: -; j_call: TRBJ2-5; cdr3_aa: CASSYHGQGDEETQYF
v_call: TRBV19; clone_size: -; j_call: TRBJ2-7; cdr3_aa: CASSILGQSNEQYF
v_call: TRBV21-1; clone_size: once; j_call: TRBJ1-5; cdr3_aa: CASSIGRDTGNQPQHF
v_call: TRBV10-3; clone_size: once; j_call: TRBJ2-2; cdr3_aa: CAIKPSSLTGELFF
v_call: TRBV21-1; clone_size: once; j_call: TRBJ2-7; cdr3_aa: CASSPSSYEQYF
v_call: TRBV7-2; clone_size: -; j_call: TRBJ2-3; cdr3_aa: CASSLARTSGMGSTDTQYF
v_call: TRBV4-1; clone_size: -; j_call: TRBJ1-4; cdr3_aa: CASSQVGGALEKLFF
v_call: TRBV5-6; clone_size: few; j_call: TRBJ2-7; cdr3_aa: CASSSDRGAGVDEQYF
v_call: TRBV2; clone_size: -; j_call: TRBJ2-3; cdr3_aa: CASVRQGKSTDTQYF
v_call: TRBV29-1; clone_size: -; j_call: TRBJ2-2; cdr3_aa: CSVEGLAGVNTGELFF
v_call: TRBV10-2; clone_size: -; j_call: TRBJ2-5; cdr3_aa: CASRYGTPSLRWETQYF
v_call: TRBV11-1; clone_size: -; j_call: TRBJ2-3; cdr3_aa: CASSLRTRGADTQYF
v_call: TRBV5-6; clone_size: -; j_call: TRBJ1-1; cdr3_aa: CASSLAVNTEAFF
v_call: TRBV2; clone_size: many; j_call: TRBJ2-2; cdr3_aa: CASSEVLAGTGELFF
v_call: TRBV27; clone_size: -; j_call: TRBJ1-1; cdr3_aa: CASTKITGGNTEAFF
v_call: TRBV5-1; clone_size: -; j_call: TRBJ1-1; cdr3_aa: CASSLQGSNTEAFF
v_call: TRBV27; clone_size: -; j_call: TRBJ2-7; cdr3_aa: CASSLARDSEQYF
v_call: TRBV4-2; clone_size: -; j_call: TRBJ1-1; cdr3_aa: CASRLDGGSTEAFF
v_call: TRBV5-4; clone_size: -; j_call: TRBJ2-3; cdr3_aa: CASSSSFTDTQYF
v_call: TRBV5-4; clone_size: few; j_call: TRBJ2-5; cdr3_aa: CASSLGGQETQYF
v_call: TRBV19; clone_size: -; j_call: TRBJ1-5; cdr3_aa: CASSIASGQGAWHF